These 14 T cell receptor beta chains originate from one sample sequenced in a study of blood T cell repertoires in COVID-19 (dated by TCRdb to about 2020). The library was obtained by the immunoSEQ multiplex PCR assay. TCRdb carries this immuneACCESS record with in-frame sequences only. Its versions omit some clonotypes, under half of them owing to an unresolved V gene in the studies checked, with the rest unexplained. Counted in this sample were just over 250,000 clones; approximately 90% of them appeared once. The ten largest clonotypes hold 4% of the sample. Input material: peripheral blood. These receptors were taken from a man in his 60s who had recovered from COVID-19.

V usage is TRBV29-1 and J usage is TRBJ2-2; TRBD1 is a possible D gene (5 bases). Germline CDR1 is SQVTM and CDR2 is ANQGSEA. The CDR3 is 14 residues long. With 7 bases removed from V and 1 base from J, the gap between germline ends came to 13 bases. The CDR3 sequence is CSAQRTMNTGELFF. The CDR3 DNA sequence: TGCAGCGCCCAAAGGACAATGAACACCGGGGAGCTGTTTTTT.

The chain employs TRBV9 and TRBJ1-2; D not certain. The CDR3 is made up of 15 amino acids. Trimming shortened V by 3 bases and J by 2 bases, and 14 bases separated the two germline ends. Germline CDR1 and CDR2: SGDLS and YYNGEE. The CDR3 loop is CASSGFRALNYGYTF. As DNA, the CDR3 is TGTGCCAGCAGCGGTTTTCGCGCTCTCAACTATGGCTACACCTTC.

V usage is TRBV21-1 and J usage is TRBJ2-7; the D call in the table, TRBD2, was not verified against the DNA. TRBV21-1 has pseudogene status. This CDR3 spans 17 amino acids. Written as DNA, the CDR3 is TGTGCCAGCAGCAAAGCGGGACTAGCGGGGGGGCTCTACGAGCAGTACTTC. Amino acids: CASSKAGLAGGLYEQYF.

The V gene is TRBV19, the J gene TRBJ2-3; 10 bases fit TRBD2. The trim removed 1 base at V and 3 bases at J, leaving 7 bases unmatched. This CDR3 has 17 residues. Germline CDR1 is LNHDA and CDR2 is SQIVND (reference sequence). DNA for the CDR3: TGTGCCAGTAGTATAGGAGCACTAGCGGGGAGAACAGATACGCAGTATTTT. Translated, it gives CASSIGALAGRTDTQYF.

V and J are TRBV7-9 and TRBJ2-5, with 11 positions matching TRBD1. With 5 bases clipped from V and 5 bases from J, the junction kept 13 bases outside the gene matches. CDR3 length: 17 residues. Germline loops: CDR1 SEHNR, CDR2 FQNEAQ (reference sequence). The CDR3 loop reads CASSATDRGLRGETQYF. In DNA form, the CDR3 reads TGTGCCAGCAGCGCTACGGACAGGGGGCTTCGTGGGGAGACCCAGTACTTC.

The V call is TRBV6-4, the J call TRBJ1-5; D is perhaps TRBD1 (6 bases). The length of the CDR3 is 13 residues. Germline CDR1 is MRHNA and CDR2 is SNTAGT. V was shortened by 5 bases and J by 5 bases, with 10 bases between the two germline ends. DNA for the CDR3: TGTGCCAGCAGTAGACAGGCATATCAGCCCCAGCATTTT. Its protein is CASSRQAYQPQHF.

The chain links TRBV1 to TRBJ2-1; TRBD2, the table's D call, was not compared with the DNA. TRBV1 is labeled a pseudogene. This CDR3 is 16 amino acids long. The CDR3 DNA sequence: TGCACCAGCAGCCATCAGACTAGCGGGGTTTGTAATGAGCAGTTCTTC. Translation gives CTSSHQTSGVCNEQFF.

This clone was recorded only once. The rearrangement links TRBV5-6 to TRBJ1-2; D is uncertain. V lost 2 bases, J lost 6 bases, and 11 bases lay in between. CDR3 size: 13 residues. In germline, CDR1 is SGHDT, CDR2 YYEEEE. The CDR3: CASSFGRNDGYTF. The DNA of the CDR3 is TGTGCCAGCAGCTTCGGGAGGAATGATGGCTACACCTTC.

Regarding this clone: Distinct nucleotide sequences in the sample also encode this CDR3. V is TRBV18 and J is TRBJ1-4, with D perhaps TRBD1 (6 bases). The CDR3 runs 14 residues. V was pared by 1 base and J by 5 bases, with 8 bases between. Germline CDR1 and CDR2: KGHSH and LQKENI. The CDR3, as DNA: TGTGCCAGCTCACCACGGCAGGGGAATGAAAAACTGTTTTTT. This codes for CASSPRQGNEKLFF.

In nucleotides, the CDR3 is TGTGCCAGCTCACCGGAGGACGGCACAGATACGCAGTATTTT. Translated, it gives CASSPEDGTDTQYF. V and J are TRBV18 and TRBJ2-3, with TRBD2 as a possible D gene (5 bases). Germline values: CDR1 KGHSH, CDR2 LQKENI. Deletions cut 3 bases from V and 1 base from J, with 8 bases between. The CDR3 contains 14 residues.

The rearrangement uses TRBV24-1 and TRBJ1-1, with a tentative D call TRBD1 (6 bases). The ends were cut back, 4 bases at V and 4 bases at J, with 12 bases in the middle. Germline assignment: CDR1 KGHDR and CDR2 SFDVKD. The CDR3 has 14 amino acids. CDR3 region: CATSEAQGGTEAFF. The CDR3 DNA is TGTGCCACCAGTGAAGCACAGGGTGGCACTGAAGCTTTCTTT.

The rearrangement uses TRBV30 and TRBJ1-2, with 7 nucleotides matching TRBD1. The CDR3 has 15 residues. The J segment lost 3 bases and the V segment lost 2 bases, leaving 9 bases of the junction unmatched. The V gene's germline CDR1 is GTSNPN and CDR2 SVGIG (reference sequence). The DNA of the CDR3 is TGTGCCTGGAGTCAGGGGGGCAGGGGCGACTATGGCTACACCTTC. It is translated as CAWSQGGRGDYGYTF. Drawing the rest from reference TRBV30 and TRBJ1-2, the complete variable domain is SQTIHQWPATLVQPVGSPLSLECTVEGTSNPNLYWYRQAAGRGLQLLFYSVGIGQISSEVPQNLSASRPQDRQFILSSKKLLLSDSGFYLCAWSQGGRGDYGYTFGSGTRLTVV.

The V and J genes are TRBV19 and TRBJ1-2; D possibly corresponds to TRBD1 (5 bases). Germline V CDR1 and CDR2: LNHDA, SQIVND (reference sequence). Trimming took 7 bases from V and 4 from J, leaving 13 bases between them. The CDR3 contains 13 residues. The DNA of the CDR3 is TGTGCCAGTAATCCGGGGGAGAGCTATGGCTACACCTTC. This gives the protein CASNPGESYGYTF.

The chain links TRBV6-5 to TRBJ2-7; perhaps TRBD2 as D (5 bases). The CDR3 totals 14 residues. V dropped 10 bases and J dropped 1 base, with 17 bases sitting between them. Germline V gene lookup returns CDR1 MNHEY and CDR2 SVGAGI. CDR3 DNA: TGTGCCACCAAGGACGTCCCGGGGTCCTACGAGCAGTACTTC. Protein: CATKDVPGSYEQYF.